The rows below give T cell receptor beta chains drawn from one sample of a study of tumor-infiltrating lymphocytes in primary liver carcinoma. TCRdb called the multiplex PCR reads again in MiXCR, with one record for every CDR3 protein. This sample has hundreds of thousands of distinct CDR3 sequences; 65% occur once, and the top ten carry roughly 8.9%. Sequencing was performed on peripheral blood. These receptors came from a middle-aged man with primary liver carcinoma and hepatitis B virus infection. Both conserved end residues are part of each CDR3. The D gene is left open where the match is weak. The listing skips clone size in some rows; elsewhere it reads once, few, many or a size class.

D gene	clone size	J gene	V gene	CDR3 DNA	CDR3 protein
-	-	TRBJ1-1	TRBV6-1	TGTGCCAGCAGTGAAGCGTTGCCAGCACGGAACACTGAAACTTTCTTT	CASSEALPARNTETFF
-	few	TRBJ2-7	TRBV5-1	TGCGCCAGCAGCTCGGCGGTCTCGAGCTCCTACGAGCAGTACTTC	CASSSAVSSSYEQYF
-	-	TRBJ2-7	TRBV5-1	TGCGGGAGCAGCTTGGGGGCATCAGGGGAAGAGCAGTACTTC	CGSSLGASGEEQYF
-	-	TRBJ1-1	TRBV5-6	TGTGCCAGCAGCTTGAAGGGGGGTGTAGCTTTCTTT	CASSLKGGVAFF
TRBD2	-	TRBJ2-1	TRBV6-5	TGTGCCAGCAGCGTACGAACTAGCGGGATCCGAAATGAGCAGTTCTTC	CASSVRTSGIRNEQFF
TRBD2	few	TRBJ2-3	TRBV28	TGTGCCAGCAGTTGGACTAGCGCCACAGATACGCAGTATTTT	CASSWTSATDTQYF
-	-	TRBJ1-1	TRBV6-6	TGTGCCAGCAGTCACAGGGATCGGGGCACTGAAGCTTTCTTT	CASSHRDRGTEAFF
TRBD1	once	TRBJ1-2	TRBV28	TGTGCCGGCAGGAATACAGGGGGCGTAGGCTACACCTTC	CAGRNTGGVGYTF
TRBD1	-	TRBJ2-1	TRBV11-3	TGTATCAGCAGCTTAGGGGGCAATGAGCGGTTCTTC	CISSLGGNERFF
-	-	TRBJ1-1	TRBV6-1	TGTGCCAGCAGTGACTCGTTCAACACGAACACTGAAGCTTTCTTT	CASSDSFNTNTEAFF
-	few	TRBJ1-1	TRBV5-5	TGTGCCAGCAGCTCCAAACCAAATACTGAAGCTTTCTTT	CASSSKPNTEAFF